Each of the 4 T cell receptor beta chains below was sequenced from the same sample in a study of blood T cell repertoires in COVID-19. Measured with immunoSEQ multiplex PCR; TCRdb has only the in-frame clones, and not every one. The sample comprises tens of thousands of clones, roughly nine tenths of which are singletons, and under 2% rests with the top ten. The sequenced sample was peripheral blood. The receptors come from a woman aged 45-65 years in a cohort sampled during active COVID-19.

The rearrangement uses TRBV27 and TRBJ1-1, with 8 nucleotides matching TRBD1. The junction had 12 bases not matched to a gene; V was cut back by 8 bases and J by 1 base. The CDR3 extends over 16 amino acids. Germline-derived CDR1 and CDR2 are MNHEY and SMNVEV (reference sequence). CDR3 coding DNA: TGTGCCAGCCGAGCTTTACCCGGGACAGGGAACACTGAAGCTTTCTTT. It encodes CASRALPGTGNTEAFF.

This chain joins TRBV27 and TRBJ1-1; 8 nucleotides agree with TRBD1. V dropped 6 bases and J dropped 6; count of bases not matched to a gene: 9. This CDR3 is 14 amino acids long. CDR1 MNHEY and CDR2 SMNVEV come from the germline V gene (reference sequence). Written as DNA, the CDR3 is TGTGCCAGCAGACCACAGGGGGTCCGTTCTGAAGCTTTCTTT. Amino acids: CASRPQGVRSEAFF.

The rearrangement uses TRBV6-5 and TRBJ2-7; possibly TRBD1 for D (5 bases). Germline values: CDR1 MNHEY, CDR2 SVGAGI. Trimming removed 6 bases at V and 5 bases at J, with 11 bases between. This CDR3 has 12 residues. The CDR3 reads CASRGPSDEQYF. In DNA form, the CDR3 reads TGTGCCAGCAGGGGGCCGTCGGACGAGCAGTACTTC.

V is TRBV9 and J is TRBJ1-2; 8 nucleotides line up with TRBD1. Germline loops: CDR1 SGDLS, CDR2 YYNGEE. The CDR3 runs to 15 residues. J lost 0 bases, V lost 4 bases, and 5 bases had no gene match. The CDR3 loop reads CASSLGTGPNYGYTF. The CDR3 nucleotides read TGTGCCAGCAGCCTAGGGACAGGCCCTAACTATGGCTACACCTTC.